The 16 T cell receptor beta chains in this list originate from one sample, sequenced in a study of spatial heterogeneity in lung cancer. Regarding the study as a whole: The study found that expanded intratumoral alpha and beta TCR counts tracked tumor mutation counts.

Their antigens remain unidentified. As to time point: sample taken at primary tumor resection. MiXCR, run by TCRdb on the 5' RACE reads, gives a single entry per CDR3 protein. Seen here are 20,000 to 25,000 distinct CDR3 sequences, 15% to 20% observed once, and the top ten hold around a third. The specimen was lung tumor tissue, collected at surgery. These receptors originate from a female donor with early-stage non-small cell lung cancer.

The chain has TRBV6-5 and TRBJ2-1; weak D call: TRBD2 (5 bases). Germline V gene sequence: CDR1 MNHEY, CDR2 SVGAGI. Trimming took 4 bases from V and 5 from J, leaving 12 bases between them. This CDR3 region has 14 residues. The CDR3 nucleotides are TGTGCCAGCAGTTCGGGGTCGAAGGACAATGAGCAGTTCTTC. Translated: CASSSGSKDNEQFF.

Comment on this clonotype: A single base separates this from a much larger clone, so it may be a read error. Given the absence of the conserved phenylalanine or tryptophan at the CDR3 end, a read error is likely. This chain uses TRBV20-1 with TRBJ2-1, with D maybe TRBD2 (6 bases). Germline V gene data show CDR1 as DFQATT and CDR2 as SNEGSKA (reference sequence). V lost 6 bases, J lost 9 bases, and 12 bases lay in between. This CDR3 comprises 11 residues. DNA for the CDR3: TGCAGTGCCGCTCAGGAGGGTGAGCAGTTCTTG. Translation: CSAAQEGEQFL.

There are many counts of this clonotype. V and J are TRBV12-3 or TRBV12-4 and TRBJ2-1, with 8 bases matching TRBD2. The V gene end was trimmed by 10 bases and the J gene end by 1 base; junction bases not matched to a gene: 12. The CDR3 contains 16 residues. CDR3 bases: TGTGCCATCGCAAGAAGCGGGAGCGGATCCTACAATGAGCAGTTCTTC. It specifies CAIARSGSGSYNEQFF.

As concerns this clonotype: One end of the junction varies from germline; a read error may be responsible. CDR3 residues: CDSRPSSLSGANVLTF. CDR3 bases: TGTGACAGCAGGCCTAGCTCCCTATCTGGGGCCAACGTCCTGACTTTC. J is TRBJ2-6 and V is TRBV6-5; D might be TRBD2 (5 bases). CDR1 MNHEY and CDR2 SVGAGI come from the germline V gene. This CDR3 spans 16 amino acids.

The rearrangement joins TRBV5-1 to TRBJ2-5; 9 nucleotides line up with TRBD2. V was clipped by 2 bases and J by 1 base; unmatched bases: 9. Germline V gene sequence: CDR1 SGHRS, CDR2 YFSETQ. The CDR3 consists of 17 residues. The CDR3 bases are TGCGCCAGCAGCTTCGGTCCTAGCGGGGCCCTCCAAGAGACCCAGTACTTC. It yields the protein CASSFGPSGALQETQYF.

This clonotype appeared many times. V is TRBV7-3 and J is TRBJ2-3; 14 nucleotides line up with TRBD2. The V and J ends lost 4 bases and 3 bases, in that order; junction bases with no gene match: 6. Germline V lookup: CDR1 SGHTA, CDR2 FQGTGA. This CDR3 is built from 17 residues. DNA for the CDR3: TGTGCCAGCAGCTCCAGCGGGACTAGCGGGAGTACAGATACGCAGTATTTT. It codes for CASSSSGTSGSTDTQYF.

A remark on this clonotype: This may be a read error, as it is one base from a much larger clone. The rearrangement uses TRBV6-1 and TRBJ2-1; 7 nucleotides agree with TRBD1. Germline CDR1 reads MNHNS; CDR2 reads SASEGT. CDR3 size: 17 residues. CDR3 region: CASSEVLIRDSNNEQLF. Written as DNA, the CDR3 is TGTGCCAGCAGTGAAGTCCTAATAAGGGACAGCAACAATGAGCAGTTATTC.

In its sample, this clonotype was seen many times. The CDR3 loop reads CAGAPSLNTEAFF. CDR3 DNA sequence: TGTGCCGGGGCCCCCAGTCTGAACACTGAAGCTTTCTTT. V is TRBV2 and J is TRBJ1-1; D is perhaps TRBD1 (5 bases). The CDR3 spans 13 residues. Germline loops: CDR1 SNHLY, CDR2 FYNNEI. Trimming took off 11 bases at V and 0 bases at J, with 13 bases between the two ends.

Only a few counts were recorded for this clonotype. This sequence joins TRBV7-8 and TRBJ2-1, with 8 bases aligning to TRBD2. Per the germline V gene, CDR1 is SGHVS and CDR2 is FQNEAQ. The J segment lost 9 bases and the V segment lost 5 bases, leaving 21 bases of the junction unmatched. The CDR3 is 18 residues long. CDR3 in DNA: TGTGCCAGCAGCCACCTACTTCGAGCGGGAGTGAAAGACGGTGAGCAGTTCTTC. It is translated as CASSHLLRAGVKDGEQFF.

The sample holds a few counts of this clonotype. Here the CDR3 DNA reads TGTGCCAGCACCGACAGGGGGGCCCATGAGCAGTTCTTC. Translating it yields CASTDRGAHEQFF. The J gene is TRBJ2-1, the V gene TRBV7-9; 9 bases agree with TRBD1. The length of the CDR3 is 13 residues. J lost 8 bases, V lost 7 bases, and 6 bases had no gene match. The germline CDR1 and CDR2 sequences are SEHNR and FQNEAQ (reference sequence). Full variable domain (rest looked up from reference TRBV7-9 and TRBJ2-1): DTGVSQNPRHKITKRGQNVTFRCDPISEHNRLYWYRQTLGQGPEFLTYFQNEAQLEKSRLLSDRFSAERPKGSFSTLEIQRTEQGDSAMYLCASTDRGAHEQFFGPGTRLTVL.

Sample share makes this clonotype medium-sized (0.01 to 0.1%). The chain recombines TRBV7-2 with TRBJ2-1; D possibly corresponds to TRBD2 (6 bases). CDR3 size: 15 residues. Germline V gene data show CDR1 as SGHTA and CDR2 as FQGNSA. V was shortened by 6 bases and J by 4 bases, with 16 bases between the two germline ends. This CDR3 reads CASRAGTAQYNEQFF. In DNA, the CDR3 is TGTGCCAGCAGGGCGGGGACGGCCCAATACAATGAGCAGTTCTTC.

This clonotype was seen a handful of times. The V and J genes are TRBV30 and TRBJ2-2, with D hard to call. Germline values: CDR1 GTSNPN, CDR2 SVGIG (reference sequence). The CDR3 is 12 residues long. The V end lost 2 bases, the J end lost 9 bases, and 10 bases lay between the germline ends. The CDR3 coding sequence is TGTGCCTGGAGTCCCCAGCGATGGGAGCTGTTTTTT. Amino acids: CAWSPQRWELFF.

The chain uses TRBV10-1 and TRBJ2-5; maybe TRBD2 (6 bases). This CDR3 comprises 13 residues. V was cut by 3 bases and J by 3 bases, with 8 bases left in between. Per germline, CDR1 WNHNN and CDR2 SYGVQD (reference sequence). The CDR3 bases are TGCGCCAGCAGTGAATCGGGGGAAGAGACCCAGTACTTC. Translating it yields CASSESGEETQYF.

In this sample, this clonotype turned up many times. The V call is TRBV29-1, the J call TRBJ2-7, with D tentatively TRBD2 (5 bases). Trimming pared 7 bases from V and 2 bases from J, leaving 15 bases between. CDR3 length: 13 amino acids. Looked up from germline, CDR1 is SQVTM and CDR2 is ANQGSEA. This CDR3 reads CSAGYRGAYEQYF. The CDR3 DNA is TGCAGCGCGGGGTACAGAGGCGCCTACGAGCAGTACTTC.

This clonotype was detected many times. The chain couples TRBV5-1 to TRBJ2-2, with D unclear. The CDR3 spans 14 residues. V gave up 0 bases and J gave up 6 bases, with 9 bases separating them. In germline, CDR1 is SGHRS, CDR2 YFSETQ. The CDR3 coding sequence is TGCGCCAGCAGCTTGGCCCTCGCGGCCGGGGAGCTGTTTTTT. This translates into CASSLALAAGELFF. The full variable domain, with the rest looked up from reference TRBV5-1 and TRBJ2-2, is KAGVTQTPRYLIKTRGQQVTLSCSPISGHRSVSWYQQTPGQGLQFLFEYFSETQRNKGNFPGRFSGRQFSNSRSEMNVSTLELGDSALYLCASSLALAAGELFFGEGSRLTVL.

This clonotype was seen a few times. This chain uses TRBV5-1 with TRBJ2-7; D is undetermined. V dropped 2 bases and J dropped 6 bases, with 12 bases sitting between them. Germline lookup yields CDR1 SGHRS and CDR2 YFSETQ. The CDR3 runs to 13 residues. CDR3 sequence (DNA): TGCGCCAGCAGCTTCGTTGGAAGTAGCGAGCAGTACTTC. Protein product: CASSFVGSSEQYF.